This T cell receptor (beta chain) was identified during a study of blood T cell repertoires in COVID-19 (dated by TCRdb to the early 2020s). With regard to the full study: Samples from collaborators originated in the United States, Italy and Spain and spanned both the acute and convalescent phases of COVID-19. A freely available public database, intended as a resource for researchers studying the immune response to SARS-CoV-2, is where the repertoires were released. Samples came from the ongoing ImmuneRACE study (first 160 participants) plus 1,254 subjects from 6 global collaborators. Nearly every sample came with metadata listing a de-identified subject ID, COVID-19 status, age in years and sex. Where available, HLA class I and class II types were taken from metadata supplied by the sample provider and were not determined by assay-based typing. Subjects who had been exposed to COVID-19, were actively infected with it, or had recovered from it provided the deeply sampled blood TCRbeta repertoires that made up the dataset. The prospective study material was composed of cDNA or gDNA derived from T cells, B-cell-depleted T cells, or PBMCs. What the research found in general, with its limitations: The quantity of clinical and demographic metadata differed by source and by participant and was supplied without curation.

TCRbeta CDR3 regions were amplified from genomic DNA by means of the immunoSEQ Assay, a bias-controlled multiplex PCR. Turning to the authors' computational methods: Within the assay, amplification of reference gene primers was used to estimate how many nucleated cells each sample contained. To quantify the absolute abundance of each unique TCRbeta CDR3 rearrangement, sequence reads were collapsed and filtered. For each sample, productive Simpson clonality was calculated as the square root of Simpson's diversity index over productive rearrangements. This is the immuneACCESS table as TCRdb keeps it, with only in-frame sequences that have V and J called. A part of the clones is gone; compared with another copy, unresolved V genes explain less than half, and the rest is unexplained. That table gives V, J and clone size, and the DNA gave D and trimming. The sample includes some 180,000 clones, with around 80% observed a single time. Under 3.5% of the sample comes from the top ten.

Worth noting for this clone: Its antigen target is currently unknown. The sample holds no much larger clone one base away, and base qualities are not on file.

Via the germline V gene (reference sequence), CDR1 is SEHNR and CDR2 FQNEAQ. V gives up 1 base and J gives up 10 bases, and the segment between their germline ends measures 18 bases. Including cysteine and phenylalanine, the CDR3 has 15 amino acids. The only DNA kept is the CDR3, 45 bases in frame from the first base. Whole blood was collected in K2EDTA tubes by collaborating institutions according to the institutions' own protocols. For TCRbeta analysis, collaborators shipped samples in one of three forms: frozen whole blood, isolated PBMCs, or DNA extracted from either of those sample types. The specimen was peripheral blood. The chain joins TRBV7-9 to TRBJ2-3; TRBD1 might be the D gene, on 6 matching bases. This clonotype was sampled from a woman older than 75 with active or convalescent COVID-19. At the DNA level, the sequence is TGTGCCAGCAGCTTAGACGTCACAGGGATAGTTCCGCAGTATTTT. Its protein is CASSLDVTGIVPQYF.